This paragraph covers one TCR beta chain sequence. Its antigen remains unknown. The PCR ran on 60 Vbeta and 13 Jbeta primers. TCRdb's copy holds only in-frame clones and misses some; the assay was immunoSEQ multiplex PCR. The sample yields tens of thousands of clones, just under 80% seen once. These data are taken from a study of cytomegalovirus exposure and HLA in healthy donors. Study-wide points: After further analysis at a later stage, 16,951 TCR beta sequences were associated with HLA alleles at 0.05 false discovery rate. Association of a missense DCLRE1C variant with TCR beta V- and J-gene trimming was reported in a later analysis. Common viral pathogens seemed to be connected with several of the most significant clusters, according to a later analysis.

The origin of this receptor is a male donor in good health and CMV-seropositive. The sequencing input was PBMCs.

CDR3 region: CASSLEFSVVEAFF. In DNA, the CDR3 is TGTGCCAGCAGCTTAGAATTCTCGGTCGTTGAAGCTTTCTTT. This chain joins TRBV7-2 and TRBJ1-1; D is unresolved. CDR3 length equals 14 residues. V was pared by 1 base and J by 7 bases, with 13 bases between. The germline V gene has CDR1 SGHTA and CDR2 FQGNSA.